These 28 T cell receptor beta chains were sequenced from one sample in a study of T cells in tuberculosis. Time point denoted: new active TB diagnosis, blood taken before or within 7 days of starting treatment. The table came from immunoSEQ multiplex PCR; TCRdb's copy has only in-frame clones and leaves some out. In the table there are about 33,000 clones, 70% to 90% of which are singletons. The specimen comprised PBMCs, sampled at tuberculosis diagnosis. The receptors originated from an adult with tuberculosis.

The chain is built from TRBV9 and TRBJ2-7; 12 nucleotides match TRBD2. This CDR3 comprises 14 residues. Per germline, CDR1 SGDLS and CDR2 YYNGEE. V lost 4 bases to trimming and J lost 4 bases; unmatched junction nucleotides: 3. The CDR3 is CASSRGLAGYEQYF. The CDR3 DNA sequence: TGTGCCAGCAGCCGTGGACTAGCGGGATACGAGCAGTACTTC.

Written as DNA, the CDR3 is TGTGCCAGCAGTCAGGGATTCCAAGAGACCCAGTACTTC. It is translated as CASSQGFQETQYF. The V and J genes are TRBV6-1 and TRBJ2-5, with D tentatively TRBD1 (5 bases). This CDR3 spans 13 amino acids. Trimming shortened V by 5 bases and J by 1 base, and 8 bases separated the two germline ends. Germline CDR1 MNHNS, CDR2 SASEGT.

This chain connects TRBV2 to TRBJ2-6; a weak D match, TRBD1 (6 bases). Trimming took 9 bases from V and 5 from J, leaving 14 bases between them. The V gene's germline CDR1 is SNHLY and CDR2 FYNNEI. This CDR3 spans 14 amino acids. Written as DNA, the CDR3 is TGTGCCAGGGTAAAAGGGGACAGGGCCAACGTCCTGACTTTC. Translation gives CARVKGDRANVLTF.

The rearrangement joins TRBV30 to TRBJ1-2, with 7 bases lining up with TRBD1. Germline CDR1 and CDR2: GTSNPN and SVGIG (reference sequence). The ends lost 0 bases at V and 3 bases at J; junction bases unmatched: 19. The CDR3 extends over 19 amino acids. CDR3 nucleotide sequence: TGTGCCTGGAGTGTCCGACAGGGAATGGTGCGGATAGCGGACTATGGCTACACCTTC. It translates to CAWSVRQGMVRIADYGYTF.

V is TRBV2 and J is TRBJ1-6; 7 bases fit TRBD1. This CDR3 comprises 14 residues. V lost 7 bases and J lost 7; bases outside the gene matches: 7. Germline CDR1 and CDR2: SNHLY and FYNNEI. The CDR3 sequence: CASNRRDSNSPLHF. In nucleotides, the CDR3 is TGTGCCAGCAATCGAAGGGACAGCAATTCACCCCTCCACTTT.

J is TRBJ2-1 and V is TRBV5-1; a weak D match, TRBD1 (6 bases). V was trimmed by 1 base and J by 8 bases, leaving 13 bases between them. The CDR3 spans 14 residues. Germline loops: CDR1 SGHRS, CDR2 YFSETQ. The CDR3 DNA follows: TGCGCCAGCAGCTTGTTCAGGGGTGAAGATGAGCAGTTCTTC. Translation gives CASSLFRGEDEQFF.

The chain carries TRBV6-5 and TRBJ1-2; 9 nucleotides match TRBD1. CDR1 MNHEY and CDR2 SVGAGI come from the germline V gene. There are 14 residues in the CDR3. V dropped 6 bases and J dropped 4; count of bases not matched to a gene: 6. The CDR3 DNA is TGTGCCAGCAGCCAGGGACAGGGAAGCTATGGCTACACCTTC. As protein: CASSQGQGSYGYTF.

The V and J genes are TRBV4-2 and TRBJ1-4; a weak D match, TRBD1 (5 bases). Germline V gene lookup returns CDR1 LGHNA and CDR2 YNFKEQ. This CDR3 spans 15 amino acids. V dropped 4 bases and J dropped 3 bases, with 12 bases sitting between them. Here the CDR3 DNA reads TGTGCCAGCAGCCCCCTCGGGGGTTCTAATGAAAAACTGTTTTTT. Translated: CASSPLGGSNEKLFF.

This chain links TRBV30 with TRBJ2-1, with TRBD1 identical over 8 bases. CDR3 length: 13 amino acids. Trimming at V came to 2 bases and at J to 13 bases, leaving 10 bases not matched to a gene. Germline CDR1 GTSNPN, CDR2 SVGIG (reference sequence). The CDR3 DNA sequence: TGTGCCTGGAGTCTAACAGGGGGAGGACGTCAGTTCTTC. It encodes CAWSLTGGGRQFF.

The V gene is TRBV6-1, the J gene TRBJ2-3; TRBD2 agrees at 8 bases. J lost 2 bases, V lost 4 bases, and 8 bases had no gene match. The V gene's germline CDR1 is MNHNS and CDR2 SASEGT. The CDR3 is 16 amino acids. This chain's CDR3 is CASSVSSGSPTDTQYF. CDR3 sequence (DNA): TGTGCCAGCAGTGTATCGAGCGGGAGCCCCACAGATACGCAGTATTTT.

The chain couples TRBV6-1 to TRBJ2-7; 8 bases are shared with TRBD1. V lost 7 bases and J lost 12; bases outside the gene matches: 20. The CDR3 consists of 15 residues. Per the germline V gene, CDR1 is MNHNS and CDR2 is SASEGT. CDR3 DNA sequence: TGTGCCAGCACCATGACCGGGACAGGTCGTGGGTTTAGGTACTTC. Its protein is CASTMTGTGRGFRYF.

The rearrangement links TRBV6-1 to TRBJ2-1, with 9 nucleotides matching TRBD1. The CDR3 runs 15 residues. CDR1 is MNHNS and CDR2 is SASEGT in the germline V gene. V trimming: 10 bases; J trimming: 6 bases; junction bases outside the gene matches: 13. Here the CDR3 DNA reads TGTGCCACCAGCCCTACAGGGGGCTTACCCAATGAGCAGTTCTTC. Its protein is CATSPTGGLPNEQFF.

A few counts support this clone. The chain has TRBV19 and TRBJ1-5; the D gene is possibly TRBD1 (5 bases). The CDR3 sequence is 14 residues long. Trimming removed 6 bases from V and 4 bases from J, with 13 bases in between. The germline V gene encodes CDR1 LNHDA and CDR2 SQIVND (reference sequence). CDR3 nucleotide sequence: TGTGCCAGTAGCCGAAGGGGCCAGAATCAGCCCCAGCATTTT. It is translated as CASSRRGQNQPQHF.

CDR3 bases: TGTGCCAGCAGCGGACTAGCGGGAGGGCCCCTGTTCTTC. Its protein product is CASSGLAGGPLFF. The chain couples TRBV7-9 to TRBJ2-1; 15 positions match TRBD2. The CDR3 extends over 13 amino acids. CDR1 and CDR2 (germline): SEHNR, FQNEAQ (reference sequence). Unmatched junction bases numbered 5, after V lost 5 bases and J lost 15 bases.

The chain links TRBV6-5 to TRBJ2-1; 8 nucleotides line up with TRBD2. The length of the CDR3 is 14 residues. Germline trimming cut 8 bases from V and 1 base from J; bases unmatched to any gene: 4. The germline gives CDR1 MNHEY, CDR2 SVGAGI. The CDR3 coding sequence is TGTGCCAGCGGCGGGGGGCTTTCCTACAATGAGCAGTTCTTC. Encoded protein: CASGGGLSYNEQFF.

V and J are TRBV6-4 and TRBJ1-2, with 9 bases fitting TRBD1. The CDR3 totals 13 residues. Germline assignment: CDR1 MRHNA and CDR2 SNTAGT. With V trimmed by 11 bases and J by 3 bases, 7 bases remained unmatched. CDR3 region: CAGGTGTHYGYTF. The CDR3 nucleotides read TGTGCCGGGGGGACAGGGACCCACTATGGCTACACCTTC.

J is TRBJ1-5 and V is TRBV6-1; D is unclear. Between the trimmed V and J ends, which lost 0 bases and 0 bases, there was a span of 3 bases. Germline V CDR1 and CDR2: MNHNS, SASEGT. The CDR3 loop spans 14 amino acids. CDR3 nucleotides: TGTGCCAGCAGTGAAGCCTTTAGCAATCAGCCCCAGCATTTT. It specifies CASSEAFSNQPQHF.

The chain carries TRBV19 and TRBJ2-4, with a weak D call TRBD1 (6 bases). CDR1 and CDR2 from the germline V gene are LNHDA and SQIVND (reference sequence). This CDR3 contains 17 residues. Trimming left V 2 bases short and J 0 bases short, with 14 bases between. The CDR3 region is CASSISGQMLAKNIQYF. DNA for the CDR3: TGTGCCAGTAGTATATCCGGACAGATGCTAGCCAAAAACATTCAGTACTTC. The variable domain in full, completed from reference TRBV19 and TRBJ2-4, reads DGGITQSPKYLFRKEGQNVTLSCEQNLNHDAMYWYRQDPGQGLRLIYYSQIVNDFQKGDIAEGYSVSREKKESFPLTVTSAQKNPTAFYLCASSISGQMLAKNIQYFGAGTRLSVL.

This sequence joins TRBV9 and TRBJ2-3; D may be TRBD2 (5 bases). The CDR3 has 15 amino acids. Germline CDR1 reads SGDLS; CDR2 reads YYNGEE. V gave up 0 bases and J gave up 1 base, with 9 bases separating them. The CDR3 is CASSVELRGTDTQYF. The CDR3 DNA reads TGTGCCAGCAGCGTAGAATTGCGGGGCACAGATACGCAGTATTTT.

The chain recombines TRBV30 with TRBJ1-5; D is perhaps TRBD1 (6 bases). CDR1 and CDR2 (germline): GTSNPN, SVGIG (reference sequence). Trimming cost V 8 bases and J 1 base, with 18 bases left between them. This CDR3 is built from 15 residues. CDR3: CAAARGQLSNQPQHF. The CDR3 DNA sequence: TGTGCCGCTGCCAGGGGCCAGCTAAGCAATCAGCCCCAGCATTTT.

This clone was counted once. The chain carries TRBV2 and TRBJ2-1, with a tentative D call TRBD2 (5 bases). The germline gives CDR1 SNHLY, CDR2 FYNNEI. This CDR3 has 15 residues. V lost 5 bases, J lost 7 bases, and 18 bases lay in between. This chain's CDR3 is CASSYLAPPGNEQFF. The CDR3 bases are TGTGCCAGCAGTTATTTAGCCCCCCCGGGGAATGAGCAGTTCTTC.

The chain has TRBV7-9 and TRBJ2-7, with a possible D match to TRBD1 (5 bases). V lost 2 bases to trimming and J lost 6 bases, with 11 bases between them. Germline V CDR1 and CDR2: SEHNR, FQNEAQ (reference sequence). CDR3 length: 13 amino acids. Here the CDR3 reads CASSLSRVGEQYF. CDR3 nucleotides: TGTGCCAGCAGCTTAAGCAGGGTTGGCGAGCAGTACTTC.

V usage is TRBV5-1 and J usage is TRBJ1-1; weak D call: TRBD1 (6 bases). Germline lookup yields CDR1 SGHRS and CDR2 YFSETQ. CDR3 length: 15 residues. Trimming pared 3 bases from V and 4 bases from J, leaving 16 bases between. The CDR3 coding sequence is TGCGCCAGCAGCTCAGGGGCCAGCATGGGCACTGAAGCTTTCTTT. As protein: CASSSGASMGTEAFF.

This chain links TRBV19 with TRBJ1-2; D uncertain. V was pared by 7 bases and J by 1 base, with 13 bases between. Looked up from germline, CDR1 is LNHDA and CDR2 is SQIVND (reference sequence). The length of the CDR3 is 14 residues. The CDR3 loop reads CASIPVGDNYGYTF. In nucleotides, the CDR3 is TGTGCCAGTATTCCAGTAGGAGATAACTATGGCTACACCTTC. Combining the CDR3 with reference TRBV19 and TRBJ1-2 gives the whole variable domain DGGITQSPKYLFRKEGQNVTLSCEQNLNHDAMYWYRQDPGQGLRLIYYSQIVNDFQKGDIAEGYSVSREKKESFPLTVTSAQKNPTAFYLCASIPVGDNYGYTFGSGTRLTVV.

In DNA form, the CDR3 reads TGTGCCTGGAGTCCGACAGGGAGAACCGGGGAGCTGTTTTTT. It encodes CAWSPTGRTGELFF. V usage is TRBV30 and J usage is TRBJ2-2; 7 nucleotides align to TRBD1. Germline-derived CDR1 and CDR2 are GTSNPN and SVGIG (reference sequence). The CDR3 is made up of 14 amino acids. Trimming cost V 2 bases and J 5 bases; bases outside gene matches: 5.

V usage is TRBV10-3 and J usage is TRBJ1-1, with 9 bases that match TRBD1. This CDR3 contains 16 residues. V lost 2 bases, J lost 4 bases, and 8 bases stayed unmatched. Germline CDR1 is ENHRY and CDR2 is SYGVKD. The CDR3 nucleotides are TGTGCCATCAGTGAGCCCGGGACAGGGAAGGTCACTGAAGCTTTCTTT. Residues: CAISEPGTGKVTEAFF.

DNA for the CDR3: TGTGCCTGGAGTGTACAAGAGGAAGAGACCCAGTACTTC. As protein: CAWSVQEEETQYF. The rearrangement joins TRBV30 to TRBJ2-5; no definite D call. Germline V gives CDR1 GTSNPN, CDR2 SVGIG (reference sequence). Trimming stripped 0 bases from V and 3 bases from J, with 8 bases between. This CDR3 contains 13 residues.

The rearrangement uses TRBV28 and TRBJ1-1; the match to TRBD1 covers 7 bases. The CDR3 is 14 amino acids. V shed 4 bases, J shed 0 bases, and the junction held 2 bases outside the gene matches. Looked up from germline, CDR1 is MDHEN and CDR2 is SYDVKM. The CDR3, as DNA: TGTGCCAGCAGTTCGACAGGGATGAACACTGAAGCTTTCTTT. Translated: CASSSTGMNTEAFF. The whole variable domain, filled in from reference TRBV28 and TRBJ1-1, reads DVKVTQSSRYLVKRTGEKVFLECVQDMDHENMFWYRQDPGLGLRLIYFSYDVKMKEKGDIPEGYSVSREKKERFSLILESASTNQTSMYLCASSSTGMNTEAFFGQGTRLTVV.